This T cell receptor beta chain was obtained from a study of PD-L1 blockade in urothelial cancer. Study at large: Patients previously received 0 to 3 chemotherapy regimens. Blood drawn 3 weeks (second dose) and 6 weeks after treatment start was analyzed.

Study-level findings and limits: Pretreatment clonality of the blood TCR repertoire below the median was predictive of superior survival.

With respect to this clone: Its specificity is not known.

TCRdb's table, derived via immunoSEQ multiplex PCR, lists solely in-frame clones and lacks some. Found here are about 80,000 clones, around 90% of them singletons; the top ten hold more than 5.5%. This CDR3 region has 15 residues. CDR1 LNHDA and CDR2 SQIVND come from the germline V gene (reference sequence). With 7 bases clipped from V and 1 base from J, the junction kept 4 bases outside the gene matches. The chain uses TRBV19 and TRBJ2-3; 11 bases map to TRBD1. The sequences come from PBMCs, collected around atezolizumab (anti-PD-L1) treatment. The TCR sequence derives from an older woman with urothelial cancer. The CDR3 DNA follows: TGTGCCAGTACCCGGACAGGGGGCGGCACAGATACGCAGTATTTT. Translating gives CASTRTGGGTDTQYF. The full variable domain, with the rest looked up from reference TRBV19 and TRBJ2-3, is DGGITQSPKYLFRKEGQNVTLSCEQNLNHDAMYWYRQDPGQGLRLIYYSQIVNDFQKGDIAEGYSVSREKKESFPLTVTSAQKNPTAFYLCASTRTGGGTDTQYFGPGTRLTVL.